The present entry profiles one TCR beta chain with its context. Germline and junction disagree at one end, which may indicate a read error. Other DNA sequences within the sample encode an identical CDR3. Germline V CDR1 and CDR2: KGHSH, LQKENI. The CDR3 sequence is 13 residues long. Some clones are missing from TCRdb's copy, which holds only in-frame ones; the method was immunoSEQ multiplex PCR. The sample has 93,000 or so clones, roughly 92% seen once; the top ten hold about 0.89%. This entry is derived from a study of T cell changes during pregnancy in multiple sclerosis. The rearrangement uses TRBV18 and TRBJ1-1; weak D call: TRBD1 (5 bases). The material was peripheral blood, obtained after pregnancy. The sequence was collected from a female donor with multiple sclerosis, enrolled in a pregnancy study. CDR3 sequence: CASSPREATEAFF. The DNA for the CDR3 is TGTGCCAGCTCACCCAGGGAGGCCACTGAAGCCTTCTTT.